The 13 T cell receptor beta chains listed next were all sequenced from one sample in a study of T cell responses to AZD1222 COVID-19 vaccine. The protocol was immunoSEQ multiplex PCR, while the TCRdb copy is restricted to in-frame clones and leaves out a portion. The sample records roughly 100,000 clones, 90% being singletons. The sequences come from peripheral blood, collected 28 days after the second AZD1222 dose. The source is an adult who received the AZD1222 COVID-19 vaccine.

The chain is built from TRBV7-2 and TRBJ2-5; D may match TRBD1 or TRBD2 (5 bases each). The CDR3 has 14 residues. The V end lost 0 bases, the J end lost 5 bases, and 10 bases lay between the germline ends. CDR1 is SGHTA, CDR2 FQGNSA, per germline. The CDR3, as DNA: TGTGCCAGCAGCTTAGCGGGGACGGGGGAGACCCAGTACTTC. Translation gives CASSLAGTGETQYF.

The J gene is TRBJ1-2, the V gene TRBV7-9; D is unclear. Germline CDR1 and CDR2: SEHNR and FQNEAQ (reference sequence). This CDR3 has 16 amino acids. With 5 bases removed from V and 6 bases from J, the gap between germline ends came to 22 bases. The chain's CDR3 is CASSRIGPDGRDGYTF. In DNA, the CDR3 is TGTGCCAGCAGCCGAATTGGACCAGACGGTCGGGATGGCTACACCTTC.

The chain employs TRBV5-1 and TRBJ2-5, with D unclear. V gave up 0 bases and J gave up 3 bases, with 6 bases separating them. Germline CDR1 reads SGHRS; CDR2 reads YFSETQ. This CDR3 spans 13 amino acids. This chain's CDR3 is CASSLVAEETQYF. The CDR3 DNA is TGCGCCAGCAGCTTGGTTGCAGAAGAGACCCAGTACTTC. Full variable domain (outside the CDR3, taken from reference TRBV5-1 and TRBJ2-5): KAGVTQTPRYLIKTRGQQVTLSCSPISGHRSVSWYQQTPGQGLQFLFEYFSETQRNKGNFPGRFSGRQFSNSRSEMNVSTLELGDSALYLCASSLVAEETQYFGPGTRLLVL.

The chain uses TRBV7-9 and TRBJ1-5; a weak D match, TRBD1 (6 bases). The CDR3 consists of 14 residues. Germline CDR1 reads SEHNR; CDR2 reads FQNEAQ (reference sequence). Trimming removed 5 bases from V and 6 bases from J, with 14 bases in between. The CDR3 is CASSHREGGQPQHF. In nucleotides, the CDR3 is TGTGCCAGCAGCCACAGGGAGGGGGGTCAGCCCCAGCATTTT.

This clone has only one observation. J is TRBJ1-1 and V is TRBV11-2; D is uncertain. CDR3 size: 13 residues. Germline values: CDR1 SGHAT, CDR2 FQNNGV. Trimming cost V 5 bases and J 7 bases, with 14 bases left between them. CDR3 sequence reads: CASSPAAYGEAFF. The CDR3 DNA is TGTGCCAGCAGCCCCGCCGCCTATGGTGAAGCTTTCTTT.

The chain carries TRBV4-3 and TRBJ1-2, with D perhaps TRBD1 (5 bases). Trimming shortened V by 0 bases and J by 2 bases, and 10 bases separated the two germline ends. There are 15 residues in the CDR3. Germline V CDR1 and CDR2: LGHNA, YSLEER. CDR3 region: CASSQDQGANYGYTF. CDR3 nucleotides: TGCGCCAGCAGCCAAGATCAGGGAGCGAACTATGGCTACACCTTC.

The genes are TRBV6-5 and TRBJ2-5, with 9 bases identical to TRBD2. This CDR3 has 16 amino acids. The J segment lost 2 bases and the V segment lost 0 bases, leaving 4 bases of the junction unmatched. Germline V gives CDR1 MNHEY, CDR2 SVGAGI. CDR3 DNA sequence: TGTGCCAGCAGTTACTCCATGCTAGCGGGGCAAGAGACCCAGTACTTC. Translated: CASSYSMLAGQETQYF.

This chain uses TRBV6-1 with TRBJ2-3; the D gene is possibly TRBD2 (5 bases). The V end lost 4 bases, the J end lost 2 bases, and 19 bases lay between the germline ends. CDR1 is MNHNS and CDR2 is SASEGT in the germline V gene. This CDR3 is built from 17 residues. CDR3 DNA: TGTGCCAGCAGTGCTTTACCTAGCCCTCTAGACACAGATACGCAGTATTTT. The encoded protein is CASSALPSPLDTDTQYF.

The chain joins TRBV6-2 or TRBV6-3 to TRBJ2-7; D may match TRBD1 or TRBD2 (5 bases each). Trimming took off 6 bases at V and 2 bases at J, with 11 bases between the two ends. Germline CDR1 reads MNHEY; CDR2 reads SVGEGT. The CDR3 consists of 13 residues. For the CDR3, the DNA is TGTGCCAGCAGCAGGGACGGAACCTACGAGCAGTACTTC. Amino acids: CASSRDGTYEQYF.

The chain combines TRBV7-9 with TRBJ1-1; D ambiguous. The germline CDR1 and CDR2 sequences are SEHNR and FQNEAQ (reference sequence). This CDR3 is built from 15 residues. The germline V and J ends were trimmed by 7 bases and 5 bases, with 20 bases remaining between them. The CDR3 region is CASTLSGGSSTEAFF. DNA of the CDR3: TGTGCCAGCACTCTCTCGGGAGGGTCTTCAACTGAAGCTTTCTTT.

Concerning this clone: Relative to the germline gene, one junction end is altered; a read error may explain this. The rearrangement uses TRBV7-8 and TRBJ2-6, with D hard to call. The CDR3 extends over 16 amino acids. CDR1 is SGHVS and CDR2 is FQNEAQ in the germline V gene. The chain's CDR3 is CASSPRSASEANVLTF. CDR3 coding DNA: TGTGCCAGCAGCCCACGGTCAGCATCTGAGGCCAACGTCCTGACTTTC.

V gene TRBV6-5 combines with J gene TRBJ1-5; D is possibly TRBD1 (5 bases). This CDR3 region has 14 residues. Trimming cost V 4 bases and J 7 bases, with 14 bases left between them. From germline, CDR1 is MNHEY and CDR2 SVGAGI. The CDR3 protein is CASSSQGVGQPQHF. The DNA of the CDR3 is TGTGCCAGCAGTTCCCAGGGTGTCGGACAGCCCCAGCATTTT.

The chain combines TRBV30 with TRBJ2-5, with a weak D call TRBD2 (6 bases). The CDR3 runs 10 residues. V lost 8 bases and J 14 bases, leaving 18 bases between the germline ends. Germline V gene data show CDR1 as GTSNPN and CDR2 as SVGIG (reference sequence). The CDR3 spells CAVGSGGIYF. In nucleotides, the CDR3 is TGTGCCGTCGGATCCGGGGGAATCTACTTC. The full variable domain, with the rest looked up from reference TRBV30 and TRBJ2-5, is SQTIHQWPATLVQPVGSPLSLECTVEGTSNPNLYWYRQAAGRGLQLLFYSVGIGQISSEVPQNLSASRPQDRQFILSSKKLLLSDSGFYLCAVGSGGIYFGPGTRLLVL.